There are many counts of the clone carrying this T cell receptor (beta chain). Arm-PCR of CDR3 regions and iRepertoire HTBI primers were used to build TCR beta libraries. MiXCR, applied by TCRdb to the multiplex PCR reads, yields one record per CDR3 protein. This sample has some 250,000 distinct CDR3 sequences, with 18% found just once. The data stem from a study of regulatory T cells in long-lasting Graves disease. The germline V gene has CDR1 SGHAT and CDR2 FQDESV (reference sequence). Trimming shortened V by 5 bases and J by 6 bases, and 23 bases separated the two germline ends. CDR3 length equals 17 residues. Indicated time point: newly diagnosed GD, antithyroid drugs for less than 3 months. The TCR library was prepared using RNA isolated from PBMCs. This sample also belongs to another study, concerning T cells in Graves' hyperthyroidism and ophthalmopathy. That publication notes: The definition of stable Graves' hyperthyroidism was no ophthalmopathy progression within 18 months. With a duration under 2 months, the hyperthyroidism was newly diagnosed in patients aged 18 to 65. The HTBI primer set drove a first-round RT-PCR of the TCR CDR3. The model predicted ophthalmopathy a median roughly six months before onset.

The sequence was collected from a woman younger than 45 with Graves disease. The sample in question was peripheral blood mononuclear cells (PBMCs), obtained at new diagnosis, from a patient treated with antithyroid drugs. The chain employs TRBV11-1 and TRBJ2-4, with D perhaps assigned TRBD1 or TRBD2 (6 bases each). Here the CDR3 reads CASSPNGIRGTRNIQYF. In nucleotides, the CDR3 is TGTGCCAGCAGCCCCAATGGGATTCGCGGGACAAGAAACATTCAGTACTTC. Combining the CDR3 with reference TRBV11-1 and TRBJ2-4 gives the whole variable domain EAEVAQSPRYKITEKSQAVAFWCDPISGHATLYWYRQILGQGPELLVQFQDESVVDDSQLPKDRFSAERLKGVDSTLKIQPAELGDSAMYLCASSPNGIRGTRNIQYFGAGTRLSVL.